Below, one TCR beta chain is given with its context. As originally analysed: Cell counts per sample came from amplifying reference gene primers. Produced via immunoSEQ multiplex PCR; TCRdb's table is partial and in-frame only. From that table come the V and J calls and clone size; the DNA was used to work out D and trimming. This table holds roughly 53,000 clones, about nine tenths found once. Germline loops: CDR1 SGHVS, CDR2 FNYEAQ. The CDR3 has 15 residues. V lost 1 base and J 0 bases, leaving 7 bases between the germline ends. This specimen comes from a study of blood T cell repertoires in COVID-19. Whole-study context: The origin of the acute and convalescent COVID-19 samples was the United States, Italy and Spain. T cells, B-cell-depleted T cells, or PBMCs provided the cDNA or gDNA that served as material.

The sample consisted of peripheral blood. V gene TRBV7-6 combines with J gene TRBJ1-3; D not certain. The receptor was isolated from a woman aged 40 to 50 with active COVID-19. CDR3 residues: CASSLVRYSGNTIYF. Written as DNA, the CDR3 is TGTGCCAGCAGCTTAGTACGGTACTCTGGAAACACCATATATTTT.